These T cell receptor beta chains were read from a single sample in a study of T cells in Graves' hyperthyroidism and ophthalmopathy. TCRdb called the multiplex PCR reads again in MiXCR, with one record for every CDR3 protein. The sample lists about 380,000 distinct CDR3 sequences; around 13% were seen once. What was sequenced was blood. The source is a woman aged 60-75 years with Graves' hyperthyroidism. Both conserved end residues are part of each CDR3. The D gene is left open where the match is weak. Clone size appears in some rows only: once, few, many, or a class for an expanded clone.

j_call v_call clone_size d_call cdr3_aa cdr3_nt
TRBJ2-5 TRBV11-2 many . CASSPEVSGWETQYF TGTGCCAGCAGTCCCGAGGTTTCGGGCTGGGAGACCCAGTACTTC
TRBJ2-1 TRBV20-1 . TRBD2 CSASPLGTSADNEQFF TGCAGTGCTAGCCCCCTTGGGACTAGCGCCGACAATGAGCAGTTCTTC
TRBJ1-5 TRBV19 many . CASSISGGQVGQPQHF TGTGCCAGTAGTATATCAGGTGGGCAGGTCGGTCAGCCCCAGCATTTT
TRBJ1-1 TRBV3-1 many . CASSVQGGGTEAFF TGTGCCAGCAGCGTACAGGGAGGGGGCACTGAAGCTTTCTTT
TRBJ2-7 TRBV6-1 many TRBD2 CASSKGLAGISYEQYF TGTGCCAGCAGTAAGGGACTAGCGGGGATCTCCTACGAGCAGTACTTC
TRBJ2-2 TRBV12-3/TRBV12-4 many TRBD1 CASSSRDRVGGELFF TGTGCCAGCAGTTCCCGGGACAGGGTTGGCGGGGAGCTGTTTTTT
TRBJ2-1 TRBV24-1 . . CATSENYNEQFF TGTGCCACCAGTGAAAACTACAATGAGCAGTTCTTC
TRBJ2-1 TRBV6-2/TRBV6-3 . TRBD2 CASSSSTSGGNNEQFF TGTGCCAGCAGCTCCTCGACTAGCGGGGGAAACAATGAGCAGTTCTTC
TRBJ2-7 TRBV20-1 . TRBD1 CSAAPLRGSYEQYF TGCAGTGCCGCGCCGCTCAGGGGGTCCTACGAGCAGTACTTC
TRBJ1-1 TRBV12-3/TRBV12-4 many . CASSLVGNMNTEAFF TGTGCCAGCAGTTTAGTGGGGAATATGAACACTGAAGCTTTCTTT
TRBJ2-1 TRBV6-1 few . CASSAGPGGMNEQFF TGTGCCAGCAGTGCCGGACCAGGGGGGATGAATGAGCAGTTCTTC
TRBJ1-1 TRBV9 . . CASSGNYPQEAFF TGTGCCAGCAGCGGAAACTACCCTCAAGAAGCTTTCTTT
TRBJ1-2 TRBV5-1 many . CASSLGGIANYGYTF TGCGCCAGCAGCTTGGGAGGGATCGCTAACTATGGCTACACCTTC
TRBJ1-2 TRBV5-1 many TRBD1 CASSLVGRGPRGYTF TGCGCCAGCAGCTTGGTGGGCAGGGGGCCGCGAGGCTACACCTTC
TRBJ2-1 TRBV20-1 few TRBD2 CSAQAGLGSYNEQFF TGCAGTGCTCAAGCGGGGTTAGGTTCCTACAATGAGCAGTTCTTC
TRBJ1-5 TRBV18 many . CASSGAYNQPQHF TGTGCCAGCTCGGGGGCCTACAATCAGCCCCAGCATTTT
TRBJ2-7 TRBV20-1 . TRBD2 CSASGTTTWEQYF TGCAGTGCCAGCGGGACTACTACTTGGGAGCAGTACTTC
TRBJ1-2 TRBV19 few . CASSIAGRHYGYTF TGTGCCAGTAGTATAGCCGGCAGGCACTATGGCTACACCTTC
TRBJ2-7 TRBV2 many TRBD2 CASSGSGKLYEQYF TGTGCCAGCAGCGGAAGCGGGAAGCTCTACGAGCAGTACTTC
TRBJ2-3 TRBV2 many . CAIQLRQPDTQYF TGTGCCATCCAGCTACGACAGCCAGATACGCAGTATTTT
TRBJ1-2 TRBV28 few . CASSFLTRDWDGYTF TGTGCCAGCAGTTTCCTCACCCGGGACTGGGATGGCTACACCTTC
TRBJ2-5 TRBV2 once TRBD1 CASSGTGAEYQETQYF TGTGCCAGCAGCGGGACAGGGGCGGAGTACCAAGAGACCCAGTACTTC
TRBJ1-2 TRBV30 many . CAWSPGAEYGYTF TGTGCCTGGAGTCCGGGGGCTGAGTATGGCTACACCTTC
TRBJ2-1 TRBV7-2 many . CASSLGPGRGNEQFF TGTGCCAGCAGCTTAGGACCGGGAAGGGGCAATGAGCAGTTCTTC
TRBJ2-1 TRBV18 many TRBD2 CASSPPSGSGNEQFF TGTGCCAGCTCACCACCTAGCGGGAGTGGAAATGAGCAGTTCTTC
TRBJ2-5 TRBV12-3/TRBV12-4 few . CASSLWLDKTQYF TGTGCCAGCAGTTTATGGCTAGATAAGACCCAGTACTTC
TRBJ1-2 TRBV28 many . CASSLSGAWGYTF TGTGCCAGCAGTTTAAGCGGGGCGTGGGGCTACACCTTC
TRBJ2-1 TRBV29-1 many . CSVDRGTNEQFF TGCAGCGTTGATCGGGGGACCAATGAGCAGTTCTTC
TRBJ1-5 TRBV18 many . CASSPPGDQPQHF TGTGCCAGCTCACCCCCAGGGGATCAGCCCCAGCATTTT
TRBJ2-7 TRBV7-9 . TRBD2 CASSPLSSGAGYEQYF TGTGCCAGCAGCCCACTAAGTAGCGGGGCCGGCTACGAGCAGTACTTC
TRBJ2-2 TRBV12-5 few TRBD2 CASGLIYAGGGTGELFF TGTGCTAGTGGTTTGATTTACGCGGGAGGTGGCACCGGGGAGCTGTTTTTT
TRBJ1-1 TRBV7-2 many . CASSLPGRMNTEAFF TGTGCCAGCAGCTTGCCAGGTCGGATGAACACTGAAGCTTTCTTT
TRBJ1-3 TRBV29-1 few . CSVEVREDSGNTIYF TGCAGCGTTGAAGTTCGGGAGGACTCTGGAAACACCATATATTTT
TRBJ2-3 TRBV29-1 many TRBD2 CSVEGGTSGRLGTDTQYF TGCAGCGTTGAAGGGGGGACTAGCGGGAGGCTCGGCACAGATACGCAGTATTTT
TRBJ2-7 TRBV12-3/TRBV12-4 many TRBD2 CASSLGSSGRFHEQYF TGTGCCAGCAGTCTAGGGTCTAGCGGGAGGTTCCACGAGCAGTACTTC